This is a list of T cell receptor beta chains from one sample in a study of shared clonotypes between healthy human individuals. Assay: immunoSEQ multiplex PCR; the TCRdb copy retains only in-frame clones and omits some. There are roughly 2 million clones in the sample; about 94% occur only once, and 0.13% lies in the top ten. The source material was naive CD4+ T cells sorted from blood. Receptor source: a man aged 18 to 30 in good health. CDR3s include the opening cysteine and the closing phenylalanine or tryptophan. D genes are given only for firm matches. The listing skips clone size in some rows; elsewhere it reads once, few, many or a size class.

>-|TRBV5-1|TRBJ2-3|-
TGCGCCAGCAGCTTGGCGGCTACTAGCACAGATACGCAGTATTTT
CASSLAATSTDTQYF
>-|TRBV15|TRBJ1-4|-
TGTGCCACCAGCACCCCCCGAGAGGTACGCGAAAAACTGTTTTTT
CATSTPREVREKLFF
>TRBD1|TRBV5-1|TRBJ1-2|once
TGCGCCAGCAGCTTGGATCCAGGGGGTATCTATGGCTACACCTTC
CASSLDPGGIYGYTF
>-|TRBV4-1|TRBJ2-3|-
TGCGCCAGCAGCCAAGATCTGGGAATTGGAGATACGCAGTATTTT
CASSQDLGIGDTQYF
>-|TRBV28|TRBJ2-5|-
TGTGCCAGCAGGCCGACTTGGTACCAAGAGACCCAGTACTTC
CASRPTWYQETQYF
>-|TRBV11-2|TRBJ2-1|-
TGTGCCAGCAGCTTAGAGGCCCTCGACGGGGGCGAGCAGTTCTTC
CASSLEALDGGEQFF
>TRBD2|TRBV30|TRBJ2-1|-
TGTGCCTGGAGTCCGGGACTAGCGGGGGTGGAGCAGTTCTTC
CAWSPGLAGVEQFF
>-|TRBV27|TRBJ2-7|-
TGTGCCAGCAGACTTATACGGGACGCCTACGAGCAGTACTTC
CASRLIRDAYEQYF
>TRBD1|TRBV19|TRBJ2-2|-
TGTGCCAGTAGTATTCGGAACAGGGGTTCCACCGGGGAGCTGTTTTTT
CASSIRNRGSTGELFF
>-|TRBV21-1|TRBJ2-5|-
TGTGCCAGCAGCAAGGGGGGACACCGATCAGCGGAGACCCAGTACTTC
CASSKGGHRSAETQYF
>TRBD1|TRBV4-1|TRBJ2-7|-
TGCGCCAGCAGCCACGTAGCCCCCCGGGACAGATGGTCCGAGCAGTACTTC
CASSHVAPRDRWSEQYF
>-|TRBV6-1|TRBJ1-6|-
TGTGCCAGCGTCACCAGGCAAAATTCACCCCTCCACTTT
CASVTRQNSPLHF